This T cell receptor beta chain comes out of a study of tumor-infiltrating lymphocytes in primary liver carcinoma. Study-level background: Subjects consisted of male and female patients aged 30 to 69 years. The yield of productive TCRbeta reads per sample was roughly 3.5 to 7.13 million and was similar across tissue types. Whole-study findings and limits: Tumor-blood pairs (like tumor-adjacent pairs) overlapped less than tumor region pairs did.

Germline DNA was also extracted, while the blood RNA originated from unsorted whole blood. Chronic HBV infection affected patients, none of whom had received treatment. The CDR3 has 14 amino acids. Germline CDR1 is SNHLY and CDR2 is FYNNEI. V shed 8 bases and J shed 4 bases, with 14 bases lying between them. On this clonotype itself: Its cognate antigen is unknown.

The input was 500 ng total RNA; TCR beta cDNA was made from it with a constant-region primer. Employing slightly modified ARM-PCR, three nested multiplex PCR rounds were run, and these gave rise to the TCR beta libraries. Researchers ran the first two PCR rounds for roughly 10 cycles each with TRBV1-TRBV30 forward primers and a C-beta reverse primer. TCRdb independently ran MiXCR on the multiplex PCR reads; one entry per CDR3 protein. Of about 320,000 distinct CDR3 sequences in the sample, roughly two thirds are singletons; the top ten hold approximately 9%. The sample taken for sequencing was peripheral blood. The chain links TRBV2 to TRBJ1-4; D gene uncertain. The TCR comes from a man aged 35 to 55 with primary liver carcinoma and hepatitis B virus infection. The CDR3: CASATPPGNEKLFF. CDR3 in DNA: TGTGCCAGCGCTACACCACCCGGTAATGAAAAACTGTTTTTT. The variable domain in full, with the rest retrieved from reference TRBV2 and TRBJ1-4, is EPEVTQTPSHQVTQMGQEVILRCVPISNHLYFYWYRQILGQKVEFLVSFYNNEISEKSEIFDDQFSVERPDGSNFTLKIRSTKLEDSAMYFCASATPPGNEKLFFGSGTQLSVL.